Below, 24 T cell receptor beta chains from the same sample are listed, as sequenced in a study of blood T cell repertoires in COVID-19. Sequencing used immunoSEQ multiplex PCR; TCRdb keeps in-frame clones, though not all of them. The sample has fewer than 60,000 clones, roughly nine tenths seen once. Material: peripheral blood. The receptor source for this set is a human donor in a cohort sampled during active COVID-19.

The chain carries TRBV4-1 and TRBJ2-7; possible D gene TRBD2, 6 bases. The CDR3 totals 14 residues. Trimming took off 4 bases at V and 3 bases at J, with 13 bases between the two ends. The V gene's germline CDR1 is MGHRA and CDR2 YSYEKL. The CDR3 is CASSRDSGGYEQYF. Written as DNA, the CDR3 is TGCGCCAGCAGCCGGGACTCTGGGGGCTACGAGCAGTACTTC.

The chain links TRBV11-2 to TRBJ1-4; D is perhaps TRBD1 (5 bases). The ends were cut back, 5 bases at V and 7 bases at J, with 11 bases in the middle. The CDR3 is 13 residues long. Germline values: CDR1 SGHAT, CDR2 FQNNGV. In DNA, the CDR3 is TGTGCCAGCAGCCGGGCGGGGGTTGAAAAACTGTTTTTT. It encodes CASSRAGVEKLFF.

The chain has TRBV7-3 and TRBJ2-1; TRBD2 agrees at 7 bases. The V gene end was trimmed by 2 bases and the J gene end by 8 bases; junction bases not matched to a gene: 15. From germline, CDR1 is SGHTA and CDR2 FQGTGA. This CDR3 has 17 amino acids. The CDR3 protein is CASSLLGGSWIGDEQFF. CDR3 DNA sequence: TGTGCCAGCAGCTTACTTGGCGGGAGTTGGATTGGCGATGAGCAGTTCTTC.

The chain joins TRBV6-1 to TRBJ2-4; 7 nucleotides match TRBD2. The CDR3 has 16 amino acids. With V trimmed by 0 bases and J by 2 bases, 4 bases remained unmatched. Germline V gene data show CDR1 as MNHNS and CDR2 as SASEGT. CDR3 in DNA: TGTGCCAGCAGTGAAGCGGCGGGAGCAACCAAAAACATTCAGTACTTC. Its protein is CASSEAAGATKNIQYF.

This sequence joins TRBV6-4 and TRBJ1-1, with 10 bases fitting TRBD1. J gave up 6 bases and V 2 bases, and 6 bases lay outside the gene matches. The CDR3 sequence is 15 residues long. The germline V gene has CDR1 MRHNA and CDR2 SNTAGT. CDR3 nucleotides: TGTGCCAGCAGTGACCAAGGACAGGGGGGGGCTGAAGCTTTCTTT. Its protein product is CASSDQGQGGAEAFF.

The J gene is TRBJ1-1, the V gene TRBV28; D uncertain. V shed 5 bases and J shed 0 bases, with 19 bases lying between them. The CDR3 length is 17 residues. Per germline, CDR1 MDHEN and CDR2 SYDVKM. The CDR3 region is CASSGLIGRAMNTEAFF. The CDR3 bases are TGTGCCAGCAGTGGACTGATTGGAAGGGCTATGAACACTGAAGCTTTCTTT.

V gene TRBV3-1 (or the pseudogene TRBV3-2) combines with J gene TRBJ2-3, with 9 bases that match TRBD1. The germline V gene encodes CDR1 LGHDT and CDR2 YNNKEL (reference sequence). With V trimmed by 4 bases and J by 3 bases, 5 bases remained unmatched. The CDR3 runs 15 residues. Here the CDR3 reads CASSPHGQGTDTQYF. CDR3 bases: TGTGCCAGCAGCCCACACGGACAGGGGACAGATACGCAGTATTTT.

The chain carries TRBV5-8 and TRBJ2-7, with D perhaps matching TRBD1 (5 bases). Germline V gives CDR1 SGHTS, CDR2 YDEGEE. CDR3 length: 14 amino acids. Between the trimmed V and J ends, which lost 6 bases and 2 bases, there was a span of 15 bases. CDR3 residues: CASTIDSQPYEQYF. CDR3 nucleotides: TGTGCCAGCACCATCGACAGCCAACCCTACGAGCAGTACTTC.

The V gene is TRBV6-5, the J gene TRBJ2-7; 7 nucleotides line up with TRBD2. Germline-derived CDR1 and CDR2 are MNHEY and SVGAGI. The CDR3 loop spans 11 amino acids. Trimming at V came to 8 bases and at J to 3 bases, leaving 1 base not matched to a gene. CDR3 amino acids: CASQRDYEQYF. The CDR3 nucleotides are TGTGCCAGCCAGCGGGACTACGAGCAGTACTTC.

This chain connects TRBV11-2 to TRBJ2-7; TRBD2 agrees at 14 bases. There are 17 residues in the CDR3. Trimming removed 0 bases from V and 4 bases from J; junction bases left unmatched: 5. The germline V gene has CDR1 SGHAT and CDR2 FQNNGV. CDR3 loop: CASSLDPRLAGGYEQYF. CDR3 nucleotide sequence: TGTGCCAGCAGCTTAGATCCCCGACTAGCGGGAGGGTACGAGCAGTACTTC.

The rearrangement joins TRBV10-3 to TRBJ2-2; 11 bases match TRBD2. The CDR3 runs to 14 residues. With V trimmed by 4 bases and J by 8 bases, 3 bases remained unmatched. From germline, CDR1 is ENHRY and CDR2 SYGVKD. The CDR3: CAISGLAGRGELFF. CDR3 in DNA: TGTGCCATCAGTGGACTAGCGGGAAGGGGGGAGCTGTTTTTT.

V usage is TRBV11-3 and J usage is TRBJ2-1; 7 nucleotides agree with TRBD1. V lost 2 bases, J lost 8 bases, and 6 bases stayed unmatched. Germline V lookup: CDR1 SGHNT, CDR2 YENEEA. The CDR3 is 14 residues long. DNA of the CDR3: TGTGCCAGCAGCTTATCTGACAGGGATGATGAGCAGTTCTTC. Its translation is CASSLSDRDDEQFF.

The count of this clone is one. The chain has TRBV7-9 and TRBJ2-3; the match to TRBD2 covers 12 bases. The CDR3 length is 17 residues. Germline V gene data show CDR1 as SEHNR and CDR2 as FQNEAQ (reference sequence). Trimming cost V 6 bases and J 11 bases; bases outside gene matches: 18. As DNA, the CDR3 is TGTGCCAGCAGAGCCGGGACTAGCGGGCCGAGAGGTCATGGGCAGTATTTT. Amino acid sequence: CASRAGTSGPRGHGQYF.

Within the sample, this clone is medium-sized. This sequence joins TRBV28 and TRBJ2-7; 7 bases align to TRBD1. After removal of 4 bases from V and 3 bases from J, the junction contained 0 bases not matched to a gene. Per germline, CDR1 MDHEN and CDR2 SYDVKM. The CDR3 sequence is 12 residues long. CDR3 nucleotide sequence: TGTGCCAGCAGTTCAGGGGGCTACGAGCAGTACTTC. Encoded protein: CASSSGGYEQYF.

The chain links TRBV7-2 to TRBJ2-7, with 12 nucleotides matching TRBD1. This CDR3 has 15 residues. Germline loops: CDR1 SGHTA, CDR2 FQGNSA. After removal of 1 base from V and 6 bases from J, the junction contained 4 bases not matched to a gene. The CDR3 nucleotides are TGTGCCAGCAGCTTAGGCGGGACAGGGGGCGGCGAGCAGTACGTC. As protein: CASSLGGTGGGEQYV.

The rearrangement joins TRBV5-4 to TRBJ2-1, with TRBD1 identical over 7 bases. With V trimmed by 4 bases and J by 8 bases, 15 bases remained unmatched. The CDR3 contains 16 residues. Germline V gives CDR1 SGHNT, CDR2 YYREEE (reference sequence). This CDR3 is CASSPFDREPPDEQFF. DNA for the CDR3: TGTGCCAGCAGCCCCTTCGACAGGGAGCCCCCGGATGAGCAGTTCTTC.

The rearrangement links TRBV7-3 to TRBJ2-7; no clear D. This CDR3 comprises 13 residues. Germline V gene lookup returns CDR1 SGHTA and CDR2 FQGTGA. V lost 2 bases to trimming and J lost 1 base, with 6 bases between them. The CDR3 sequence is CASSLWPSYEQYF. The CDR3 DNA sequence: TGTGCCAGCAGCTTATGGCCGTCCTACGAGCAGTACTTC.

The chain combines TRBV4-1 with TRBJ1-2; weak D call: TRBD1 (6 bases). Germline loops: CDR1 MGHRA, CDR2 YSYEKL. The CDR3 spans 16 residues. Trimming removed 1 base at V and 6 bases at J, with 18 bases between. In nucleotides, the CDR3 is TGCGCCAGCAGCCAAGCCCAGGGGCAGGGGATGGATGGCTACACCTTC. It is translated as CASSQAQGQGMDGYTF.

The rearrangement joins TRBV6-2 or TRBV6-3 to TRBJ1-5, with a tentative D call TRBD1 (6 bases). The CDR3 loop spans 16 amino acids. Between the trimmed V and J ends, which lost 4 bases and 0 bases, there was a span of 13 bases. Germline V lookup: CDR1 MNHEY, CDR2 SVGEGT. The DNA of the CDR3 is TGTGCCAGCAGTTCCGGGACACACTCTAGCAATCAGCCCCAGCATTTT. Translation: CASSSGTHSSNQPQHF.

The chain employs TRBV12-3 or TRBV12-4 and TRBJ1-2; D gene ambiguous. CDR3 size: 13 residues. V dropped 1 base and J dropped 8 bases, with 11 bases sitting between them. CDR3 residues: CASSLDSPRGYTF. The CDR3 bases are TGTGCCAGCAGTTTAGACTCCCCAAGAGGCTACACCTTC.

The rearrangement links TRBV29-1 to TRBJ2-3, with D possibly TRBD2 on 5 matching bases. The CDR3 length is 15 residues. The ends were cut back, 2 bases at V and 2 bases at J, with 14 bases in the middle. The germline CDR1 and CDR2 sequences are SQVTM and ANQGSEA. The CDR3 region is CSVERSSGITDTQYF. Written as DNA, the CDR3 is TGCAGCGTTGAACGGTCGTCGGGGATCACAGATACGCAGTATTTT.

The chain joins TRBV5-4 to TRBJ2-3; 11 nucleotides agree with TRBD2. The junction had 13 bases not matched to a gene; V was cut back by 4 bases and J by 0 bases. CDR3 length equals 19 residues. Germline lookup yields CDR1 SGHNT and CDR2 YYREEE (reference sequence). CDR3 sequence: CASSQGLAESRGSTDTQYF. DNA of the CDR3: TGTGCCAGCAGCCAGGGACTAGCGGAGTCAAGGGGGAGCACAGATACGCAGTATTTT.

This clone was seen once. The chain recombines TRBV28 with TRBJ1-1, with D possibly matching TRBD1 (6 bases). CDR1 MDHEN and CDR2 SYDVKM come from the germline V gene. The CDR3 has 13 amino acids. Between the trimmed V and J ends, which lost 7 bases and 8 bases, there was a span of 17 bases. The CDR3 nucleotides are TGTGCCAGCAATATACTCGGGACATTCGAAGCTTTCTTT. Translating it yields CASNILGTFEAFF.

This clone was picked up one time. The CDR3 region is CASGTGTYNEQFF. Written as DNA, the CDR3 is TGTGCCAGCGGGACAGGAACCTACAATGAGCAGTTCTTC. The chain is built from TRBV9 and TRBJ2-1; 8 nucleotides line up with TRBD1. The V segment lost 7 bases and the J segment 2 bases; nucleotides outside the gene matches: 2. The CDR3 consists of 13 residues. CDR1 and CDR2 (germline): SGDLS, YYNGEE.